This T cell receptor (beta chain) is from a study of blood T cell repertoires in COVID-19. On the study more broadly: Acute and convalescent COVID-19 specimens originated in the United States, Italy and Spain. Sample material is recorded as cDNA or gDNA derived from T cells, B-cell-depleted T cells, or PBMCs.

Germline-derived CDR1 and CDR2 are WSHSY and SAAADI. The CDR3 has 16 residues. The V and J ends lost 0 bases and 4 bases, in that order; junction bases with no gene match: 5. Assay: immunoSEQ multiplex PCR; the TCRdb copy retains only in-frame clones and omits some. Here the sample spans about 130,000 clones, 75% to 90% being singletons. This receptor was taken from a man aged 50 or older with active or convalescent COVID-19. The chain is built from TRBV10-2 and TRBJ2-1, with 8 bases that match TRBD2. Input material: peripheral blood. CDR3 protein: CASSESVGGAYNEQFF. The CDR3 DNA sequence: TGCGCCAGCAGTGAGTCAGTCGGGGGGGCGTACAATGAGCAGTTCTTC.